This section outlines one T cell receptor beta chain sequence together with its context. This clonotype was observed a handful of times. Its antigen is unknown. No base quality values were provided; no much bigger clone lies one nucleotide off. These data originate in a study of regulatory T cells in long-lasting Graves disease (dated by TCRdb to about 2021). In terms of the full investigation: Patients with newly diagnosed Graves' disease had been on antithyroid drugs for under 3 months. The study was registered as a clinical trial and conducted in China. TCR sequencing covered approximately 13 persistent and around 20 newly diagnosed Graves' disease patients, some 33 samples in total. This study used TCR sequencing and RNA sequencing of peripheral blood to compare persistent Graves' disease patients against newly diagnosed Graves' disease patients. General study outcomes and caveats: Sequencing and analysis were limited to the TCR beta chain. Compared with newly diagnosed patients, persistent Graves' disease patients had lower TCR Shannon entropy and fewer highly expanded clones, which suggests clonal expansion. Persistent disease showed preferential use of TRBV28, TRBJ1-2 and TRBJ2-5, whereas newly diagnosed disease favored TRBV20-1 and TRBJ2-1. The small sample size was acknowledged by the authors as a limitation that may reduce accuracy. Persistent patients shared more public clonotypes among themselves (around 2,500) than newly diagnosed patients did (over 900). Only peripheral blood was studied, because thyroid tissue, the primary lesion, was inaccessible.

The sample's time point label is to be understood as: newly diagnosed GD, antithyroid drugs for less than 3 months. RNA was extracted from PBMCs in TRIzol for both TCR sequencing and RNA sequencing. The diagnosis of Graves' disease followed American Thyroid Association guidelines. The patients came from an endocrinology department in Xi'an, China. Each patient gave 7 to 9.5 milliliters of peripheral blood, collected in an EDTA anticoagulant tube. Ficoll Paque Plus density gradient separation was used to isolate PBMCs, and no further T cell sorting was done. RNA quality was checked with an Agilent 2100 Bioanalyzer and agarose gel, and concentration with a NanoDrop 2000. The cysteine opens and the phenylalanine closes a CDR3 of 17 amino acids. The entry retains the CDR3 DNA only, 51 bases that are in frame from base 1. In the germline V gene, CDR1 corresponds to ENHRY and CDR2 to SYGVKD. Trimmed from V: 3 bases; trimmed from J: 0 bases; junction bases lacking a gene match: 4.

The method behind the library was multiplex PCR. The reads were generated on an Illumina HiSeq 4000. TCR beta libraries were built with iRepertoire HTBI primers and Arm-PCR amplification of CDR3 regions. Before sequencing, the PCR products underwent gel purification. In the source study's methods: Across samples, 60 to 80 TRBV and roughly 13 TRBJ segments were identified and used for gene usage analysis of CDR3 amino acid clonotypes. COPE and FqMerger were used to merge filtered high-quality paired reads into contigs. BLAST was used to align contigs to IMGT TRBV, TRBD and TRBJ reference genes, and CDR3 was defined according to IMGT. Any clonotype with a frequency above 0.1% was classified as a highly expanded clone. Shannon entropy served as the measure of repertoire diversity, while the Gini coefficient captured V-J evenness. A clonotype found in more than one individual was treated as public. TCRdb took the public reads, trimmed them with fastp at Q25, ran MiXCR for clone calling and kept in-frame beta chains. Each CDR3 protein appears once, grouped with its most common genes and DNA. It is TCRdb's table, rather than the study itself, that gives the V and J calls and clone size. This sample gives over 500,000 distinct CDR3 sequences in total; about 16% of them show up just once. The ten largest clonotypes hold about 11% of the sample.

These data were also filed under a second study, of T cells in Graves' hyperthyroidism and ophthalmopathy. As the second publication notes: Stable Graves' hyperthyroidism was defined as no progression to ophthalmopathy during 18 months of follow-up. Hyperthyroidism patients were newly diagnosed, had a disease duration of under 2 months, and were aged 18 to 65 years. Patients with uncontrolled infections, other autoimmune diseases, pregnancy or lactation were excluded. Clinical symptoms, serum thyroxine and TRAb, thyroid ultrasound, and orbital computed tomography formed the basis for the diagnoses. A first-round RT-PCR of the TCR CDR3 used the HTBI primer set with the Qiagen OneStep RT-PCR kit. Most expanded thyroid clonotypes (frequency above 0.001) were also detected in blood, suggesting blood repertoires may reflect thyroid immune responses. Ophthalmopathy was separated from stable hyperthyroidism by a 13 V-J signature model, with approximately 85% sensitivity and about 81% specificity obtained in cross-validation and 80%/75% obtained in testing. During validation, the model predicted progression to ophthalmopathy a median of approximately six months ahead of onset, with 60% to 71% sensitivity and about 75% specificity. To identify distinguishing TCR V-J signatures, a discovery cohort of about 100 patients was used, comprising roughly 45 with Graves' ophthalmopathy and around 60 with stable Graves' hyperthyroidism. Prospective prediction of ophthalmopathy was tested in an independent validation cohort of some 19 hyperthyroidism patients and around 16 patients who later progressed to ophthalmopathy. For training and testing, the 100 or so patients in the discovery cohort were randomly divided in a 7:3 ratio. Thyroid tissue and blood T-cell repertoires from about six Graves' hyperthyroidism patients were also compared in the study. After blood sampling, hyperthyroidism patients were treated with methimazole at a starting dose of 30 mg daily, and ophthalmopathy patients were treated with high-dose intravenous methylprednisolone. Libraries were constructed in a second round of multiplex PCR, after which size selection and purification were carried out. Sequencing of the libraries was done on an Illumina HiSeq2000 using paired-end 100 bp reads. SOAPnuke was used to process the raw data, with reads discarded if the reads contained adapters or uncalled bases, had a mean Phred below 15, or lacked an exact constant-primer or identifier match. COPE v1.2.5 was used to merge the high-quality paired reads, and each unique nucleotide sequence was defined as a clonotype. Clonotypes were aligned to IMGT TRBV, TRBD and TRBJ reference segments using MiTCR v1.1. The analysis was restricted to V-J combinations with a frequency above 0.0001, which together covered about 99% of the repertoires. A TCS score was defined as the ratio between F50 (clonal expansion) and ExV (chaos), using BLOSUM62-based TCRdist between CDR3 peptides within each V-J. Welch's t-statistics and random forest reduced 500 to 650 V-J features to some 14, which were used in a naive Bayes classifier (R e1071). Sample size was not statistically predetermined, and blinding of investigators to group allocation was not performed. According to the paper, TCR Vbeta CDR3 sequencing was carried out on 120 to 150 peripheral blood samples, which came from about 45 ophthalmopathy, 80 or so hyperthyroidism and roughly 17 progressor patients.

The TCR sequence derives from a man between 18 and 29 years old with Graves disease. Donor details come from another sample of the same person, matched by shared clones. The sample consisted of peripheral blood mononuclear cells (PBMCs), taken at new diagnosis, from a patient treated with antithyroid drugs. Recombination linked TRBV10-3 to TRBJ2-1, with TRBD2 identical over 11 junction bases. The CDR3 protein is CAISELGLADSYNEQFF. At the DNA level, the sequence is TGTGCCATCAGTGAACTGGGACTAGCGGACTCCTACAATGAGCAGTTCTTC.